The clone carrying this TCR beta chain was found many times. Indicated time point: after trial treatment. The treatment denotes: LDRT plus nivolumab, ipilimumab, low-dose cyclophosphamide and aspirin (RACIN trial). First-strand cDNA used TRAV- and TRBV-specific primers, covering alpha and beta chains. Amplification of TCRs used a constant-region primer and V-primer adapter for about 20 PCR cycles. The mRNA which had been isolated was amplified by in vitro transcription. TCRdb re-derived calls from the reads in MiXCR, one entry per CDR3 protein. Here the sample spans 95,000 to 100,000 distinct CDR3 sequences, under 25% being singletons. This sample stems from a study of low-dose radiotherapy and immunotherapy resistance in tumors. Study-level background: Cyclophosphamide infusions of 200 mg/m2 came every two weeks, one day before radiation-immunotherapy. Patients took aspirin (300 mg orally, daily) for four cycles beginning at cycle 1 day 1.

The V and J ends lost 8 bases and 0 bases, in that order; junction bases with no gene match: 4. CDR3 length: 16 amino acids. Germline V gene lookup returns CDR1 DFQATT and CDR2 SNEGSKA (reference sequence). The sequence came from a male donor with prostate cancer. The sample was PBMCs, taken after low-dose radiotherapy plus immunotherapy. V usage is TRBV20-1 and J usage is TRBJ2-4, with TRBD2 matching 16 bases. CDR3 protein: CSTGTSGGAAKNIQYF. The DNA of the CDR3 is TGCAGTACCGGGACTAGCGGGGGGGCAGCCAAAAACATTCAGTACTTC.